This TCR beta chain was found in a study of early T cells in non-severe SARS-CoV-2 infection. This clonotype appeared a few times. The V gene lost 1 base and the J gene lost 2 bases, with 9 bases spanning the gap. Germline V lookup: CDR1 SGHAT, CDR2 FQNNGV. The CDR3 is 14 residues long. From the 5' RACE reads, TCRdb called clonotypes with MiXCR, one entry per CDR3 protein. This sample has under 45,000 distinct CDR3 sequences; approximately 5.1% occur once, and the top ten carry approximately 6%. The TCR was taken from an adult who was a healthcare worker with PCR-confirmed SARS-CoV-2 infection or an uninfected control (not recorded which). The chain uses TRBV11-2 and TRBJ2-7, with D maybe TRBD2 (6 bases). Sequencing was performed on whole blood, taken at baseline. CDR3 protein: CASSLVGGTYEQYF. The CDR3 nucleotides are TGTGCCAGCAGCTTAGTCGGCGGGACCTACGAGCAGTACTTC.